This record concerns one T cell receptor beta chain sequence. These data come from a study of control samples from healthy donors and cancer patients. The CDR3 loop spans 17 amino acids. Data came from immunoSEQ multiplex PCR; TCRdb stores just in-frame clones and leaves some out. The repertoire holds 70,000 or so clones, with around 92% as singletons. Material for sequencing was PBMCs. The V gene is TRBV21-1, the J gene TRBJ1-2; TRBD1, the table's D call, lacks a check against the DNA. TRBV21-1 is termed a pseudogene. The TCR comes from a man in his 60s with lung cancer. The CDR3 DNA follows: TGTGCCAGCAGCAAAGGAGAGGACAGGGGATCTCATTATGGCTACACCTTC. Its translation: CASSKGEDRGSHYGYTF.